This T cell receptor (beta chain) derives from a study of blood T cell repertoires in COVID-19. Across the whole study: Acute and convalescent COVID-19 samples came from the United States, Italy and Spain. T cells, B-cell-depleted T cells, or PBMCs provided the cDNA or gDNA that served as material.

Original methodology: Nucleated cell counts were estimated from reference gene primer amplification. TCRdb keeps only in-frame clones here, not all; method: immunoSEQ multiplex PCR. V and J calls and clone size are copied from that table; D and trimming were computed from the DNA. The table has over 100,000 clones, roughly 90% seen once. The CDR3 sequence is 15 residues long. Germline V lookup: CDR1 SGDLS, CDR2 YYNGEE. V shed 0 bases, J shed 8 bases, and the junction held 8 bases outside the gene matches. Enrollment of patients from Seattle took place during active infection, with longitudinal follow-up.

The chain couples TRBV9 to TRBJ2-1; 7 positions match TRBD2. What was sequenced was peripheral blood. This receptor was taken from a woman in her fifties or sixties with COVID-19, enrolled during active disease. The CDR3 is CASSVVIGGRHEQFF. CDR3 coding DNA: TGTGCCAGCAGCGTAGTCATCGGGGGGAGGCATGAGCAGTTCTTC.